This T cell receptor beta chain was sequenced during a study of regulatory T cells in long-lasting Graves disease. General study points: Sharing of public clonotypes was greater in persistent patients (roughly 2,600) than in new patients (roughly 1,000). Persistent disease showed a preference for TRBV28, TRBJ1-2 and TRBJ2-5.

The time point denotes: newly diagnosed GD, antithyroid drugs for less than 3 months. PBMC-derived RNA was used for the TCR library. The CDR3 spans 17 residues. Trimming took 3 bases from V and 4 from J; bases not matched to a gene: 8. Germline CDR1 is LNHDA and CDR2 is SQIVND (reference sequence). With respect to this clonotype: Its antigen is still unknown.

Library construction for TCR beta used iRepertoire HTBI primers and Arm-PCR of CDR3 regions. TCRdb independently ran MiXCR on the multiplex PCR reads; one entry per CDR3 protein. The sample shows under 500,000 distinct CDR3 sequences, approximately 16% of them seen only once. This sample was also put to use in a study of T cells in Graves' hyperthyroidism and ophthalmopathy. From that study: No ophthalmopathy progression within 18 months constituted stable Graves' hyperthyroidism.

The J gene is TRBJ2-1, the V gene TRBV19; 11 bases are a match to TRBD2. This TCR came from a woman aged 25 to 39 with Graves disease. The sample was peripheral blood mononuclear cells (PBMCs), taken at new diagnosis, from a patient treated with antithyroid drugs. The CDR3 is CASSITPSGRPYNEQFF. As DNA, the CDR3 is TGTGCCAGTAGTATTACCCCTAGCGGGAGGCCGTACAATGAGCAGTTCTTC.